This T cell receptor beta chain was observed in a study of early T cells in non-severe SARS-CoV-2 infection. TCRdb passed the 5' RACE reads through MiXCR, listing each CDR3 protein once. The sample includes 75,000 to 100,000 distinct CDR3 sequences, around 14% of them seen just once. Germline CDR1 MNHEY, CDR2 SVGAGI. This CDR3 has 15 residues. Trimming shortened V by 0 bases and J by 3 bases, and 12 bases separated the two germline ends. This sequence originates from an adult who was a healthcare worker with PCR-confirmed SARS-CoV-2 infection or an uninfected control (not recorded which). Sample: whole blood. The chain employs TRBV6-5 and TRBJ2-7; D is uncertain. The CDR3 DNA is TGTGCCAGCAGTTACTCGACATTAGGCAGCTACGAGCAGTACTTC. It is translated as CASSYSTLGSYEQYF.